This T cell receptor beta chain appears in the sequencing data of a study of T-cell memory formation after mild COVID-19. Whole-study context: Across donors, TCR clusters were largely donor specific.

Overall study results and limits: Pre-infection memory carried some responding clones, suggesting that cross-reactive memory joined. While clones contracting from day 15 to 85 were balanced between CD4 and CD8, later expanders leaned CD4+.

TCRalpha and TCRbeta libraries used 5'RACE with constant-segment primers and UMIs. MiXCR, applied by TCRdb to the 5' RACE reads, yields one record per CDR3 protein. Of just under 550,000 distinct CDR3 sequences listed, just over 20% are singletons. V trimming: 5 bases; J trimming: 7 bases; junction bases outside the gene matches: 11. The CDR3 is made up of 15 amino acids. Germline CDR1 is MGHRA and CDR2 is YSYEKL. This clonotype was observed a handful of times. Its antigen is not identified. V usage is TRBV4-1 and J usage is TRBJ1-5, with 7 bases identical to TRBD1. Material: PBMCs or a T cell subset sorted from them (not recorded which). This TCR derives from an adult woman who had mild COVID-19 (a few samples of this study predate the infection). Cell type and time point are not known. In nucleotides, the CDR3 is TGCGCCAGCAGCGCCGCAGGGGGGGCGAGACAGCCCCAGCATTTT. Its protein is CASSAAGGARQPQHF.